Reported below is one T cell receptor (beta chain). The sample originates from a study of PD-1 and CTLA-4 blockade in melanoma. Libraries were prepared by immunoSEQ multiplex PCR; TCRdb keeps only in-frame clonotypes and omits some of them. The sample has more than 25,000 clones; roughly 89% are singletons. Here the sequenced sample was CD8+ T cells from peripheral blood, taken before anti-PD-1 treatment. This sequence was found in a human donor with melanoma.

The CDR3: CASSQYRDRGCYEQYF. As DNA, the CDR3 is TGCGCCAGCAGTCAATACCGGGACAGGGGGTGCTACGAGCAGTACTTC. The rearrangement uses TRBV23-1 and TRBJ2-7; TRBD1 matches 11 bases. TRBV23-1 is given ORF status, its function remaining uncertain. The V gene end was trimmed by 1 base and the J gene end by 3 bases; junction bases not matched to a gene: 5. This CDR3 spans 16 amino acids.